Listed here are 8 T cell receptor beta chains from one sample, sequenced in a study of CD8+CD57+ T cells in acquired aplastic anemia. For CDR3 and TCR beta VDJ profiling, genomic DNA was the template used. Each CDR3 protein gets one entry after TCRdb re-called the reads with MiXCR. The table has approximately 130,000 distinct CDR3 sequences, about two fifths seen once. It was patients with CD8+CD57+ cell expansion by flow cytometry who were chosen for sequencing. Sequenced input: sorted CD4+, CD8+, or CD8+CD57+ T cells (not recorded which) from PBMCs. All receptors derive from a human donor with aplastic anemia.

This clonotype was seen a handful of times. The chain couples TRBV5-5 to TRBJ1-1, with D unresolved. The CDR3 sequence is 15 residues long. V lost 7 bases and J 5 bases, leaving 21 bases between the germline ends. Germline V lookup: CDR1 SGHKS, CDR2 YYEKEE (reference sequence). CDR3 amino acids: CASSLRPGLSTEAFF. CDR3 sequence (DNA): TGTGCCAGCTCGCTCCGTCCGGGTCTGAGTACTGAAGCTTTCTTT.

This clonotype occurred many times. The chain links TRBV5-6 to TRBJ2-5; 14 bases map to TRBD2. V shed 0 bases and J 4 bases; nucleotides not matched to a gene: 2. This CDR3 comprises 16 residues. Germline V lookup: CDR1 SGHDT, CDR2 YYEEEE. CDR3 nucleotides: TGTGCCAGCAGCTTGGGACTAGCGGGGGGGCGAGAGACCCAGTACTTC. Residues: CASSLGLAGGRETQYF.

The chain has TRBV29-1 and TRBJ1-1; D gene uncertain. The germline V gene has CDR1 SQVTM and CDR2 ANQGSEA. The CDR3 runs to 13 residues. Trimming pared 5 bases from V and 0 bases from J, leaving 10 bases between. CDR3 protein: CSVRTEMNTEAFF. The CDR3 DNA is TGCAGCGTTCGCACAGAGATGAACACTGAAGCTTTCTTT.

This clonotype was counted many times. The chain is built from TRBV7-2 and TRBJ1-5, with D tentatively TRBD1 (5 bases). The V end was cut by 5 bases, the J end by 8 bases, with 13 bases between. The V gene's germline CDR1 is SGHTA and CDR2 FQGNSA. CDR3 length: 13 amino acids. CDR3 amino acids: CASSPRGREPQHF. The CDR3 DNA is TGTGCCAGCAGCCCAAGGGGACGGGAGCCCCAGCATTTT.

This clonotype has a single count. CDR3 amino acids: CASSKGKGQGYGYTF. Here the CDR3 DNA reads TGTGCCAGCAGCAAGGGCAAGGGACAGGGGTATGGCTACACCTTC. The V and J genes are TRBV7-7 and TRBJ1-2; 10 bases line up with TRBD1. This CDR3 is built from 15 residues. Germline V CDR1 and CDR2: SSHAT, FNYEAQ (reference sequence). Unmatched junction bases numbered 8, after V lost 5 bases and J lost 5 bases.

This clonotype was picked up many times. This chain uses TRBV13 with TRBJ2-7; TRBD2 matches at 8 bases. The CDR3 totals 15 residues. With V trimmed by 5 bases and J by 3 bases, 9 bases remained unmatched. Germline V gene lookup returns CDR1 PRHDT and CDR2 FYEKMQ (reference sequence). In DNA form, the CDR3 reads TGTGCCAGCAGCCCCGGGGGGGGGGTCGTCTACGAGCAGTACTTC. This translates into CASSPGGGVVYEQYF.

This clonotype was counted once. V and J are TRBV7-3 and TRBJ2-7; D is possibly TRBD1 or TRBD2 (6 bases each). This CDR3 spans 15 amino acids. Germline CDR1 reads SGHTA; CDR2 reads FQGTGA. V lost 5 bases and J lost 3, with 17 bases in between. The CDR3 nucleotides read TGTGCCAGCAGCCCTCGAGGAGGGGGAGACTACGAGCAGTACTTC. The encoded protein is CASSPRGGGDYEQYF.

This clonotype was seen repeatedly, ten times or more. This rearrangement joins TRBV5-1 to TRBJ2-7; 10 bases agree with TRBD1. The J segment lost 3 bases and the V segment lost 4 bases, leaving 4 bases of the junction unmatched. The length of the CDR3 is 14 residues. In germline, CDR1 is SGHRS, CDR2 YFSETQ. The CDR3 region is CASSPRTGGYEQYF. CDR3 bases: TGCGCCAGCAGCCCTAGGACAGGGGGCTACGAGCAGTACTTC.